What follows are 10 T cell receptor beta chains derived from one specimen sequenced in a study of CD8 T cells in ankylosing spondylitis. Overall study results and limits: Typical of ankylosing spondylitis blood, it appeared, was a TCR beta motif of eight highly homologous variants.

These receptors' antigens are unknown. TCRdb reprocessed the 5' RACE reads with MiXCR, giving one entry per CDR3 protein. The sample lists fewer than 450,000 distinct CDR3 sequences; 15% to 20% were seen once. The sequencing input was blood, either unsorted or a sorted T cell fraction (not recorded which). Receptors were obtained from a male donor with ankylosing spondylitis.

In its sample, this clonotype was seen a few times. V is TRBV7-8 and J is TRBJ2-7; 9 bases map to TRBD1. Germline CDR1 reads SGHVS; CDR2 reads FQNEAQ. The CDR3 is 16 residues long. V lost 1 base and J lost 3; bases outside the gene matches: 7. CDR3 amino acids: CASSLESGTGNYEQYF. The CDR3 DNA is TGTGCCAGCAGCTTAGAGTCCGGGACAGGGAACTACGAGCAGTACTTC. Based on the CDR3 plus reference TRBV7-8 and TRBJ2-7, the full variable domain is GAGVSQSPRYKVAKRGQDVALRCDPISGHVSLFWYQQALGQGPEFLTYFQNEAQLDKSGLPSDRFFAERPEGSVSTLKIQRTQQEDSAVYLCASSLESGTGNYEQYFGPGTRLTVT.

This clonotype came up a few times. This chain joins TRBV7-9 and TRBJ1-1; no firm D call. Germline-derived CDR1 and CDR2 are SEHNR and FQNEAQ (reference sequence). CDR3 length equals 14 residues. Trimming took off 1 base at V and 5 bases at J, with 11 bases between the two ends. The CDR3 loop reads CASSLEVGRTEAFF. In nucleotides, the CDR3 is TGTGCCAGCAGCTTAGAGGTGGGAAGAACTGAAGCTTTCTTT. Looking up the rest from reference TRBV7-9 and TRBJ1-1 gives the full variable domain: DTGVSQNPRHKITKRGQNVTFRCDPISEHNRLYWYRQTLGQGPEFLTYFQNEAQLEKSRLLSDRFSAERPKGSFSTLEIQRTEQGDSAMYLCASSLEVGRTEAFFGQGTRLTVV.

The chain joins TRBV12-3 or TRBV12-4 to TRBJ1-2; tentative D call: TRBD1 (5 bases). This CDR3 has 12 amino acids. The germline V and J ends were trimmed by 7 bases and 8 bases, with 14 bases remaining between them. The CDR3 DNA reads TGTGCCAGCAATGGGGCCGCGGGCGGCTACACCTTC. Protein: CASNGAAGGYTF.

The table lists this clonotype with a few counts. V is TRBV2 and J is TRBJ1-2, with 9 positions matching TRBD1. With V trimmed by 6 bases and J by 6 bases, 8 bases remained unmatched. Per the germline V gene, CDR1 is SNHLY and CDR2 is FYNNEI. This CDR3 spans 14 amino acids. The CDR3 nucleotides are TGTGCCAGCAGCGTTAGGACAGGGGTGGATGGCTACACCTTC. This sequence encodes CASSVRTGVDGYTF. The full variable domain, in which reference TRBV2 and TRBJ1-2 provide the parts outside the CDR3, is EPEVTQTPSHQVTQMGQEVILRCVPISNHLYFYWYRQILGQKVEFLVSFYNNEISEKSEIFDDQFSVERPDGSNFTLKIRSTKLEDSAMYFCASSVRTGVDGYTFGSGTRLTVV.

This clonotype was counted between two and nine times. V is TRBV11-1 and J is TRBJ1-6; D unclear. The germline CDR1 and CDR2 sequences are SGHAT and FQDESV (reference sequence). CDR3 length: 13 residues. With 4 bases removed from V and 7 bases from J, the gap between germline ends came to 8 bases. The CDR3 nucleotides are TGTGCCAGCAGCTCAGGACTCAATTCACCCCTCCACTTT. It specifies CASSSGLNSPLHF.

This sequence joins TRBV20-1 and TRBJ2-3, with 13 positions matching TRBD2. CDR3 length: 15 residues. Germline-derived CDR1 and CDR2 are DFQATT and SNEGSKA (reference sequence). V lost 5 bases, J lost 3 bases, and 5 bases stayed unmatched. CDR3 DNA sequence: TGCAGTGCTTGGACTAGCGGGAGCGTGACAGATACGCAGTATTTT. Protein: CSAWTSGSVTDTQYF.

This clonotype was seen only a few times. The chain carries TRBV20-1 and TRBJ2-1; TRBD2 matches 12 bases. Per germline, CDR1 DFQATT and CDR2 SNEGSKA (reference sequence). With 1 base clipped from V and 9 bases from J, the junction kept 10 bases outside the gene matches. The CDR3 has 16 amino acids. The chain's CDR3 is CSARAPLAGGPFEQFF. As DNA, the CDR3 is TGCAGTGCTAGAGCCCCCCTAGCGGGAGGGCCTTTTGAGCAGTTCTTC.

This clonotype was detected only a few times. Here the CDR3 reads CASTRDSISNQPQHF. The CDR3 nucleotides are TGTGCCAGCACTAGGGACAGTATTAGCAATCAGCCCCAGCATTTT. J is TRBJ1-5 and V is TRBV6-1; 7 positions agree with TRBD1. V was clipped by 7 bases and J by 0 bases; unmatched bases: 6. The CDR3 has 15 residues. Looked up from germline, CDR1 is MNHNS and CDR2 is SASEGT.

The chain carries TRBV5-6 and TRBJ2-3; perhaps TRBD2 as D (5 bases). The V gene's germline CDR1 is SGHDT and CDR2 YYEEEE. Deletions cut 0 bases from V and 4 bases from J, with 12 bases between. The CDR3 covers 15 residues. This CDR3 is CASSLAGELADTQYF. In DNA form, the CDR3 reads TGTGCCAGCAGCTTGGCCGGGGAGCTCGCAGATACGCAGTATTTT.

The chain carries TRBV7-9 and TRBJ2-7; perhaps TRBD2 as D (6 bases). Trimming took 4 bases from V and 6 from J, leaving 16 bases between them. CDR1 is SEHNR, CDR2 FQNEAQ, per germline (reference sequence). The CDR3 covers 14 residues. The DNA of the CDR3 is TGTGCCAGCAGCTACCCGGTGGCGGGGACCGAGCAGTACTTC. Protein product: CASSYPVAGTEQYF.